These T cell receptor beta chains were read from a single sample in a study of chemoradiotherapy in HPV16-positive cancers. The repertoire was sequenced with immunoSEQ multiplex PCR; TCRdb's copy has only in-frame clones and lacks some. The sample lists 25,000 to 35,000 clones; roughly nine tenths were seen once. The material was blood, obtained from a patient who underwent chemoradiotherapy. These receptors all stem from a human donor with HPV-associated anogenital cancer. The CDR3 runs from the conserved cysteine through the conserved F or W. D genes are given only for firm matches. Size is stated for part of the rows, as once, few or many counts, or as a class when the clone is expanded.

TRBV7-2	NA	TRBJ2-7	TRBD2	CASSLFSGGYEQYF	TGTGCCAGCAGCTTATTTAGCGGGGGTTACGAGCAGTACTTC
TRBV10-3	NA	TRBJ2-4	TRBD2	CAISDDRGGGKNIQYF	TGTGCCATCAGCGATGATCGGGGGGGAGGCAAAAACATTCAGTACTTC
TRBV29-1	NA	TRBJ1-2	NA	CSVDHLGTNYGYTF	TGCAGCGTTGACCACCTGGGAACTAACTATGGCTACACCTTC
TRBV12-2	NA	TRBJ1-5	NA	CASRPDRENQPQHF	TGTGCAAGTCGCCCGGACAGGGAGAATCAGCCCCAGCATTTT
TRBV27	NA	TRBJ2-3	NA	CASSPQSTDTQYF	TGTGCCAGCAGTCCGCAGAGCACAGATACGCAGTATTTT
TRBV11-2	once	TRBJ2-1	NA	CASSLEITGFDNEQFF	TGTGCCAGCAGCTTAGAGATCACAGGGTTTGACAATGAGCAGTTCTTC
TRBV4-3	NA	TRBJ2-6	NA	CASSQARGVSYSGANVLTF	TGCGCCAGCAGCCAGGCCCGGGGCGTCAGTTACTCTGGGGCCAACGTCCTGACTTTC
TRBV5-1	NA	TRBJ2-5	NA	CASSLGAEETQYF	TGCGCCAGCAGCTTGGGAGCAGAAGAGACCCAGTACTTC
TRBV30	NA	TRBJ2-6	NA	CAWSTGRAGANVLTF	TGTGCCTGGAGTACAGGGAGAGCTGGGGCCAACGTCCTGACTTTC
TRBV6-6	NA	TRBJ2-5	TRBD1	CASTEGTELQETQYF	TGTGCCAGCACCGAAGGGACAGAACTACAAGAGACCCAGTACTTC
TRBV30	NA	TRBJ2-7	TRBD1	CAWCSGTGYEQYF	TGTGCCTGGTGTTCCGGGACAGGGTACGAGCAGTACTTC
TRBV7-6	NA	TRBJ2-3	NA	CASSLDGGSTDTQYF	TGTGCCAGCAGCTTAGATGGGGGATCCACAGATACGCAGTATTTT
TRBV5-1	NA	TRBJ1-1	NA	CASSQPGGTEAFF	TGCGCCAGCAGCCAGCCGGGAGGCACTGAAGCTTTCTTT
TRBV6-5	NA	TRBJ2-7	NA	CASRLGPNFYEQYF	TGTGCCAGCAGACTTGGACCGAACTTCTACGAGCAGTACTTC
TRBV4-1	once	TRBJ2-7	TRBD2	CASSQEAWTSRGYEQYF	TGCGCCAGCAGCCAAGAAGCCTGGACTAGCAGGGGCTACGAGCAGTACTTC
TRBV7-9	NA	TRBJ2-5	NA	CASSIWAQETQYF	TGTGCCAGCAGCATCTGGGCCCAAGAGACCCAGTACTTC
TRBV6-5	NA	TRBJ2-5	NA	CASSYGGRETQYF	TGTGCCAGCAGTTACGGGGGGAGAGAGACCCAGTACTTC
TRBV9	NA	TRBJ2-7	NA	CASSVVWRLPVYEQYF	TGTGCCAGCAGCGTAGTCTGGAGACTCCCTGTTTACGAGCAGTACTTC
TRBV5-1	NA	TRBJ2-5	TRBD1	CASSLAGTGEETQYF	TGCGCCAGCAGCTTGGCAGGGACAGGGGAAGAGACCCAGTACTTC
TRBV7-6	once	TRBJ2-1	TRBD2	CASSLAAGVRNEQFF	TGTGCCAGCAGCTTAGCAGCGGGAGTAAGGAATGAGCAGTTCTTC
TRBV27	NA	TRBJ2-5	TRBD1	CASSLSGTGVETQYF	TGTGCCAGCAGTTTATCTGGGACAGGGGTGGAGACCCAGTACTTC